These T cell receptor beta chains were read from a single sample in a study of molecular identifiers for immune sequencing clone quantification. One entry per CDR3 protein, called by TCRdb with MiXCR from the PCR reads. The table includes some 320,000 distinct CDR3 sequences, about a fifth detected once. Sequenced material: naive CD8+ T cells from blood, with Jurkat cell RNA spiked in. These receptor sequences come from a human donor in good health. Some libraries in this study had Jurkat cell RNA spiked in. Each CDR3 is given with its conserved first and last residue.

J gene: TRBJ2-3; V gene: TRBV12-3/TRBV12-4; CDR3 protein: CASSPLVLTDTQYF
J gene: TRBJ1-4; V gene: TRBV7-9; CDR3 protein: CASSLDRTGNEKLFF
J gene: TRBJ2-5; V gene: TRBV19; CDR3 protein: CASTGTGSVYQETQYF
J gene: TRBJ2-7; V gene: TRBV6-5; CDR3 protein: CASSSSTGGGIGYEQYF
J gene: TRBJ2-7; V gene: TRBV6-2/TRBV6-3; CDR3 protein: CASSYDFLVGFGQGNPVDEQYF
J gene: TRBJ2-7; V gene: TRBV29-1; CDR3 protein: CSVEAIGTYPREQYF
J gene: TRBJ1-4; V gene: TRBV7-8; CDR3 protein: CASSLRPGEEKLFF
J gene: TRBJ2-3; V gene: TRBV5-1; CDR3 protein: CASSPIRDSFVSDTQYF
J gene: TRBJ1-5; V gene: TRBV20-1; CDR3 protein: CSARDLGQINQPQHF
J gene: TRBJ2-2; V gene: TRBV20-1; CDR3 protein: CSVTGTNTGELFF